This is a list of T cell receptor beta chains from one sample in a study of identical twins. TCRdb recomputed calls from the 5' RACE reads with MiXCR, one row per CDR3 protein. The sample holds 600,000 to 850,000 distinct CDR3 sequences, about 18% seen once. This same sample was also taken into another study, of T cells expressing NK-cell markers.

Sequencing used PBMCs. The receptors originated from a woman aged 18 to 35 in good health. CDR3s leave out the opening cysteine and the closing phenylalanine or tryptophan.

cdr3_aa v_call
SARLPAGGDEQF TRBV20-1
ASSQEGLAGGPLANEQF TRBV4-2
SARQSGETQY TRBV20-1
ASSLARTGPYNEQF TRBV7-9
SASPGVAGGYEQY TRBV20-1
SARTGTLAETQY TRBV20-1
SVARLGSIHEQY TRBV29-1
ASSNRGYEQY TRBV6-5
ASSYSLHSYNEQF TRBV7-8
SASSGAHEQF TRBV20-1
ASKMGSPNTGELF TRBV6-1
ASSGEWEEQY TRBV5-5
ATSDRVEQF TRBV24-1
SASRTSPYSYNEQF TRBV20-1
ASSLNSQVTDTQY TRBV12-3/TRBV12-4
SALPFRSGTSGIYEQY TRBV20-1
ASSLGTLLSEPYEQY TRBV12-3/TRBV12-4
ASSYRGQGNTGELF TRBV6-2/TRBV6-3
ATRDPGGGYEQY TRBV15
SARQDRGHQPQH TRBV20-1
ASSPDRRSNQPQH TRBV5-5
ASQDPVRKAADTQY TRBV7-9
ASRSGYSTDTQY TRBV6-1
ASAWGHSYEQY TRBV7-2
ASSRLQLKTQH TRBV12-3/TRBV12-4
ATSLGGSGSRWEQF TRBV15
ASSLVWRLGEQF TRBV7-2
ATLTSGSVSEQF TRBV6-2/TRBV6-3
SARDGRGRGFTF TRBV20-1
SARDGVGGPGNTIY TRBV20-1
ASSQVLAASTDTQY TRBV3-1
ASSLERTGVYNEQF TRBV11-2
ASSSSGASYQETQY TRBV7-9
SASDRGGRLYEQY TRBV20-1
ASSLQEGNQPQH TRBV12-3/TRBV12-4
ASSLVVNWDSANYGYT TRBV5-5
AISPDGTSGANVLT TRBV10-3
ASNPGVGETQY TRBV12-3/TRBV12-4
AISEEGSYGYT TRBV10-3
ASSSLSGRNTGELF TRBV11-2
ASSRGGGSNEQF TRBV4-1
ASSLGPSGGGYEQY TRBV5-6
ASSQGGWAF TRBV5-1
ASSWTVSGNTIY TRBV12-3/TRBV12-4
SVTGLAGVTDTQY TRBV29-1